Included here is one T cell receptor (beta chain) sequence, with context. The data stem from a study of blood T cell repertoires in COVID-19. Across the whole study: The origin of the acute and convalescent COVID-19 samples was the United States, Italy and Spain. PBMCs, B-cell-depleted T cells, or T cells were the source of the cDNA or gDNA that made up the material.

Trimming removed 4 bases from V and 5 bases from J, with 15 bases in between. Germline lookup yields CDR1 SGHVS and CDR2 FNYEAQ. This CDR3 has 15 residues. Original processing methods: Nucleated cell number was recorded as an estimate derived from reference gene primer amplification. The assay was immunoSEQ multiplex PCR, and TCRdb's table has in-frame clones only and misses some. V and J calls and clone size come straight from that table; D and trimming were deduced from the DNA. The sample records under 500,000 clones, more than 85% being singletons. This clonotype was obtained from a woman aged 25 to 39 with acute or convalescent COVID-19. The gene calls are TRBV7-6 and TRBJ1-3; possibly TRBD1 for D (5 bases). The sample taken for sequencing was peripheral blood. The CDR3 region is CASSSGWGFRNTIYF. Here the CDR3 DNA reads TGTGCCAGCAGCTCAGGGTGGGGATTTCGAAACACCATATATTTT.